The 14 T cell receptor beta chains below all came from one sample that was sequenced in a study of glioma-infiltrating T cells. The iRepertoire nested amplicon-rescue multiplex PCR amplified TCR alpha and beta CDR3s from RNA. One entry per CDR3 protein results from TCRdb running MiXCR on the multiplex PCR reads. The sample contains fewer than 200,000 distinct CDR3 sequences, around 40% of which appear only once. Sequencing used glioma tissue, nonneoplastic brain tissue, or PBMCs (not recorded which). The source is a human donor with low-grade glioma or glioblastoma, undergoing nonglioma brain surgery, or in good health (not recorded which).

The V and J genes are TRBV14 and TRBJ2-1; 7 bases are a match to TRBD2. Per the germline V gene, CDR1 is SGHDN and CDR2 is FVKESK. Trimming took 1 base from V and 8 from J; bases not matched to a gene: 11. The CDR3 covers 16 residues. The CDR3 DNA follows: TGTGCCAGCAGCCAAGCATGGGAGCGGGATAGTGATGAGCAGTTCTTC. This sequence encodes CASSQAWERDSDEQFF.

With respect to this clonotype: This may come from a read error, since a much larger clone is one base off. The rearrangement joins TRBV4-1 to TRBJ2-3; TRBD1 might be the D (6 bases). This CDR3 has 15 amino acids. Germline V gene lookup returns CDR1 MGHRA and CDR2 YSYEKL. DNA for the CDR3: TGCGCCAGCAGCAAAGAGGACAGAAGCACAGATACGCAGTATTTT. Translating gives CASSKEDRSTDTQYF.

This clonotype was counted only a few times. V and J are TRBV12-3 or TRBV12-4 and TRBJ2-7, with a possible D match to TRBD2 (6 bases). This CDR3 region has 14 residues. V lost 1 base and J 2 bases, leaving 9 bases between the germline ends. DNA for the CDR3: TGTGCCAGCAGTTTAGGGGAGGCGGCCTACGAGCAGTACTTC. It yields the protein CASSLGEAAYEQYF.

This chain uses TRBV20-1 with TRBJ2-7, with 11 bases matching TRBD2. The CDR3 has 14 amino acids. Germline V gene sequence: CDR1 DFQATT, CDR2 SNEGSKA (reference sequence). The J segment lost 7 bases and the V segment lost 6 bases, leaving 11 bases of the junction unmatched. DNA of the CDR3: TGCAGTGCAACGGGACTAGCGGACGACAATGAGCAGTACTTC. Its protein is CSATGLADDNEQYF.

In the case of this clonotype: This may be a read error: a much more frequent sequence differs by one nucleotide. The gene calls are TRBV4-1 and TRBJ2-7; TRBD1 matches 9 bases. This CDR3 has 18 residues. CDR1 MGHRA and CDR2 YSYEKL come from the germline V gene. Trimming removed 0 bases from V and 4 bases from J; junction bases left unmatched: 13. Here the CDR3 reads CASSQEEVGTGSTYEQYF. Here the CDR3 DNA reads TGCGCCAGCAGCCAAGAGGAGGTCGGGACAGGGAGTACATACGAGCAGTACTTC.

The table lists this clonotype with many counts. This chain connects TRBV25-1 to TRBJ2-7, with D tentatively TRBD1 or TRBD2 (5 bases each). Germline V lookup: CDR1 MGHDK, CDR2 SYGVNS. This CDR3 region has 14 residues. Trimming shortened V by 3 bases and J by 2 bases, and 11 bases separated the two germline ends. The CDR3 region is CASSDGTKTYEQYF. The CDR3, as DNA: TGTGCCAGCAGTGACGGGACCAAAACCTACGAGCAGTACTTC.

This clonotype was counted at least ten times. The gene calls are TRBV20-1 and TRBJ2-1, with a tentative D call TRBD1 (6 bases). This CDR3 region has 14 residues. V was trimmed by 5 bases and J by 0 bases, leaving 11 bases between them. Germline loops: CDR1 DFQATT, CDR2 SNEGSKA (reference sequence). The CDR3 region is CSAWGRSSYNEQFF. In DNA, the CDR3 is TGCAGTGCTTGGGGGCGGAGCTCCTACAATGAGCAGTTCTTC.

This clonotype has at least ten counts. The chain employs TRBV7-9 and TRBJ2-1; maybe TRBD2 (6 bases). In germline, CDR1 is SEHNR, CDR2 FQNEAQ (reference sequence). Trimming shortened V by 4 bases and J by 7 bases, and 17 bases separated the two germline ends. There are 15 residues in the CDR3. The CDR3 region has the DNA TGTGCCAGCAGCTATCTAGCGCGGGGTAGGAATGAGCAGTTCTTC. It codes for CASSYLARGRNEQFF. The entire variable domain, with the rest obtained from reference TRBV7-9 and TRBJ2-1, is as follows: DTGVSQNPRHKITKRGQNVTFRCDPISEHNRLYWYRQTLGQGPEFLTYFQNEAQLEKSRLLSDRFSAERPKGSFSTLEIQRTEQGDSAMYLCASSYLARGRNEQFFGPGTRLTVL.

This clonotype was detected once. The gene calls are TRBV7-9 and TRBJ2-1; D is unclear. The CDR3 runs to 12 residues. Germline loops: CDR1 SEHNR, CDR2 FQNEAQ (reference sequence). Trimming took 5 bases from V and 9 from J, leaving 11 bases between them. This chain's CDR3 is CASSLLGGEQFF. CDR3 DNA sequence: TGTGCCAGCAGCCTGCTGGGTGGTGAGCAGTTCTTC.

This clonotype was seen many times. The rearrangement links TRBV28 to TRBJ2-7; 7 bases agree with TRBD2. The germline V gene encodes CDR1 MDHEN and CDR2 SYDVKM. The CDR3 extends over 15 amino acids. With V trimmed by 7 bases and J by 2 bases, 11 bases remained unmatched. The CDR3 loop reads CASISATSGAYEQYF. The CDR3 nucleotides read TGTGCCAGCATTTCGGCAACCAGCGGGGCCTACGAGCAGTACTTC. The full variable domain, in which reference TRBV28 and TRBJ2-7 provide the parts outside the CDR3, is DVKVTQSSRYLVKRTGEKVFLECVQDMDHENMFWYRQDPGLGLRLIYFSYDVKMKEKGDIPEGYSVSREKKERFSLILESASTNQTSMYLCASISATSGAYEQYFGPGTRLTVT.

For this clonotype: Given a much more abundant clone one base away, this may be a read error. This chain connects TRBV3-1 to TRBJ2-1; D is undetermined. The CDR3 has 15 amino acids. Trimming took 0 bases from V and 13 from J, leaving 19 bases between them. Germline V lookup: CDR1 LGHDT, CDR2 YNNKEL (reference sequence). The CDR3 DNA follows: TGTGCCAGCAGCCAAGATTGGGCGGCCCAAGAGACCCAGTTCTTC. It is translated as CASSQDWAAQETQFF.

Note on this clonotype: A read error is likely, as this CDR3 ends without the conserved phenylalanine or tryptophan. The V call is TRBV28, the J call TRBJ2-3; no clear D gene. With 5 bases removed from V and 1 base from J, the gap between germline ends came to 4 bases. The CDR3 contains 12 residues. Germline lookup yields CDR1 MDHEN and CDR2 SYDVKM. The DNA of the CDR3 is TGTGCCAGCAGTAGTTGCACAGATACGCAGTATTCT. Translating it yields CASSSCTDTQYS.

On this clonotype itself: A much larger clone is a single base away; this may be a read error. The chain has TRBV4-1 and TRBJ2-3; TRBD2 might be the D (6 bases). The CDR3 covers 15 residues. CDR1 and CDR2 (germline): MGHRA, YSYEKL. This chain's CDR3 is CASSPLAERTDKQYF. The CDR3 bases are TGCGCCAGCAGTCCCTTAGCGGAACGCACAGATAAGCAGTATTTT.

The CDR3 here is CASSLSDTDTQYF. The CDR3, as DNA: TGTGCCAGCTCACTCTCGGACACAGATACGCAGTATTTT. The genes are TRBV18 and TRBJ2-3; D is undetermined. Germline V gene lookup returns CDR1 KGHSH and CDR2 LQKENI. The CDR3 is 13 residues long. V lost 4 bases, J lost 2 bases, and 7 bases lay in between.